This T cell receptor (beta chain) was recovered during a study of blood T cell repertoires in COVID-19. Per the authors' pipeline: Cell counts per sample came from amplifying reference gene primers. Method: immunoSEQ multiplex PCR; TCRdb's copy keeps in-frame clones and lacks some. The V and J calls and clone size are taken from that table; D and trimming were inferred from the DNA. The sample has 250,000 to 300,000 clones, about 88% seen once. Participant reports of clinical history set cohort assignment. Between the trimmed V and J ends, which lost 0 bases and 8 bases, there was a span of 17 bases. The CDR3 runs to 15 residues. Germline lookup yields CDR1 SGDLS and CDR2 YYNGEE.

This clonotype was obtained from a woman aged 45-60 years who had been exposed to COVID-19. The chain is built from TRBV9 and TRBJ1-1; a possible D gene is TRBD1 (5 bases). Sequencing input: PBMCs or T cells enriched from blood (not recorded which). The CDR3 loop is CASSVAIGATEEAFF. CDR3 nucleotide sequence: TGTGCCAGCAGCGTAGCGATAGGGGCCACTGAGGAAGCTTTCTTT. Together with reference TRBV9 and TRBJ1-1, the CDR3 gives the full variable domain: DSGVTQTPKHLITATGQRVTLRCSPRSGDLSVYWYQQSLDQGLQFLIQYYNGEERAKGNILERFSAQQFPDLHSELNLSSLELGDSALYFCASSVAIGATEEAFFGQGTRLTVV.